The clone carrying this T cell receptor beta chain has a handful of counts. Exclusion of a patient resulted from uncontrolled infection, other autoimmune disease, pregnancy or lactation. This CDR3 is built from 15 residues. V trimming: 6 bases; J trimming: 5 bases; junction bases outside the gene matches: 13. Germline V gives CDR1 MDHEN, CDR2 SYDVKM. RNA transcripts provided the source from which TCR beta CDR3 regions were amplified. Initially, a first-round RT-PCR of the TCR CDR3 employed the HTBI primer set. TCRdb processed the multiplex PCR reads anew with MiXCR; each CDR3 protein has one entry. The data hold 640,000 or so distinct CDR3 sequences, with about 15% observed a single time. These data originate in a study of T cells in Graves' hyperthyroidism and ophthalmopathy.

The chain employs TRBV28 and TRBJ2-7, with 7 bases matching TRBD2. The sequenced sample consisted of blood. This sequence was found in a woman aged 40-49 years with Graves' ophthalmopathy. The CDR3 nucleotides read TGTGCCAGCAGCTCCCTTGGGGAGGGCCTAGACGAGCAGTACTTC. Translation: CASSSLGEGLDEQYF.